The clone carrying this TCR beta chain was observed at least ten times. The source of the sample is a study of T-cell reconstitution after alpha-beta-depleted transplantation in children. The TCRbeta library was prepared with unique molecular identifiers. MiXCR was run by TCRdb on the PCR reads, yielding one entry per CDR3 protein. The sample comprises 500,000 or so distinct CDR3 sequences, 9.5% to 12% of which are singletons, and 12% to 15% rests with the top ten. Looked up from germline, CDR1 is SGHAT and CDR2 is FQNNGV. V was clipped by 5 bases and J by 5 bases, with 24 bases between them. The CDR3 covers 18 residues.

This chain joins TRBV11-2 and TRBJ2-2, with D possibly TRBD2 on 5 matching bases. Sequences were derived from PBMCs, mostly from graft donor cells, sampled 180 days after TCRalphabeta/CD19-depleted stem cell transplant. The source of this sequence is a female patient between 2 and 10 years old who had a stem cell transplant for aplastic anemia, so the T cells may come from the graft donor. CDR3 DNA sequence: TGTGCCAGCAGCCGAGTGGGAGTCCTAGTGGGGATAACCGGGGAGCTGTTTTTT. Its protein is CASSRVGVLVGITGELFF.